Following are 3 T cell receptor beta chains from one sample sequenced in a study of CD8+CD57+ T cells in acquired aplastic anemia (dated by TCRdb to between 2018 and 2020). TCRdb shows the sequencer as Illumina HiSeq 2000. TCR beta VDJ combination and CDR3 sequence profiling used genomic DNA as the template. TCRdb applied fastp at Q25 and MiXCR to the public reads, then kept only in-frame beta chains. Each entry is one CDR3 protein sequence, shown with its most common DNA and genes. Across this sample there are a few hundred thousand distinct CDR3 sequences, with approximately 32% seen only once. The leading ten clones occupy less than 0.85% of the sample. Flow cytometry had shown CD8+CD57+ cell expansion in the patients selected for sequencing. What was sequenced was sorted CD4+, CD8+, or CD8+CD57+ T cells (not recorded which) from PBMCs. The receptors come from a human donor with aplastic anemia.

The rearrangement links TRBV20-1 to TRBJ2-1; D possibly corresponds to TRBD2 (6 bases). Germline values: CDR1 DFQATT, CDR2 SNEGSKA (reference sequence). V dropped 5 bases and J dropped 3 bases, with 14 bases sitting between them. There are 14 residues in the CDR3. The CDR3 loop reads CSAVGSGNYNEQFF. CDR3 DNA: TGCAGTGCTGTGGGTAGCGGAAACTACAATGAGCAGTTCTTC.

This clonotype occurred many times. The chain employs TRBV7-2 and TRBJ1-1, with 7 bases lining up with TRBD1. V was clipped by 5 bases and J by 4 bases; unmatched bases: 4. Germline V CDR1 and CDR2: SGHTA, FQGNSA. The CDR3 totals 13 residues. The CDR3 DNA sequence: TGTGCCAGCAGCATGACAGGGAGCACTGAAGCTTTCTTT. It translates to CASSMTGSTEAFF.

This clonotype has just a few counts. The chain combines TRBV3-1 with TRBJ1-2, with no clear D. Germline V gene sequence: CDR1 LGHDT, CDR2 YNNKEL (reference sequence). This CDR3 is 12 amino acids long. Trimming removed 4 bases at V and 7 bases at J, with 10 bases between. CDR3 in DNA: TGTGCCAGCAGCCTAATAAAGGGTGGCTACACCTTC. Its translation: CASSLIKGGYTF.